This T cell receptor beta chain was profiled in a study of blood T cell repertoires in COVID-19. In the study overall: PBMCs, B-cell-depleted T cells, or T cells provided the cDNA or gDNA that made up the material.

Trimming took 5 bases from V and 0 from J, leaving 11 bases between them. The CDR3 extends over 15 amino acids. The germline gives CDR1 LNHDA, CDR2 SQIVND (reference sequence). This clone was picked up one time. The data were produced by immunoSEQ multiplex PCR, yet TCRdb's version contains in-frame clones alone and is incomplete. The data hold roughly 100,000 clones, with just over 85% observed a single time. Sequencing was performed on peripheral blood. The TCR sequence derives from a human donor in a cohort sampled during active COVID-19. V and J are TRBV19 and TRBJ1-5; D ambiguous. CDR3 in DNA: TGTGCCAGTAGTTCAGCGGGGAATAGCAATCAGCCCCAGCATTTT. As protein: CASSSAGNSNQPQHF.